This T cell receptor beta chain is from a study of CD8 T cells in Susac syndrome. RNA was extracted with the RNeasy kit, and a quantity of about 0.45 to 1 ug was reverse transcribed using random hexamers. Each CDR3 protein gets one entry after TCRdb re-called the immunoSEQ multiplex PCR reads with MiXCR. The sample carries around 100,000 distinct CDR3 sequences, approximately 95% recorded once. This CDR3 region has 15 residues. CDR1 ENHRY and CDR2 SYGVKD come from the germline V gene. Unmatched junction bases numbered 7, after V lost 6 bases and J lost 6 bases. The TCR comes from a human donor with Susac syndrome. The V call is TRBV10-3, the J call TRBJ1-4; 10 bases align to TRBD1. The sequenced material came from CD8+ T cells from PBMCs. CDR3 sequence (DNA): TGTGCCATCAGCCCGACCGGGACAGGGGATGAAAAACTGTTTTTT. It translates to CAISPTGTGDEKLFF.